This T cell receptor (beta chain) was captured by sequencing in a study of T cells in tuberculosis (dated by TCRdb to the late 2010s). Notes on the research overall: The study combined CD1B tetramers and high-throughput TCR immunosequencing to characterize T cells specific for the mycobacterial lipid antigen glucose monomycolate (GMM).

Because TCR-alpha and TCR-beta chains were sequenced unpaired, no chain pairing information was available. TCR libraries were generated with the immunoSEQ multiplex PCR assay, using TCR-beta and/or TCR-alpha/delta assays for each sample. The Illumina high-throughput platform was used to sequence the amplified TCR libraries. As for the original processing: Clustering and dimensionality reduction relied on pairwise TCRdist distances among GMM-specific receptors from T cells that were either sorted ex vivo or expanded in vitro. Sequence motifs defined by gene usage and CDR3 content were tested for enrichment in tetramer-positive versus tetramer-negative populations. What TCRdb holds here is the immuneACCESS table cut down to in-frame rearrangements. Part of the clones is not present; checked against another copy, under half of the missing clones reflect an unresolved V gene, and the others are unexplained. V, J and clone size were drawn from that table, and D and trimming were deduced from the DNA. The sample table holds approximately 100,000 clones, of which approximately 90% were seen once. The biggest ten clones account for 1.5% to 2% of the sample.

Paper-wide results and their limitations: T cells that bind the CD1B-GMM tetramer with low affinity may have been missed by the stringent sort gate.

V loses 6 bases at its end and J loses 2 bases; junction bases beyond the gene matches: 23. The CDR3 goes from the cysteine to the phenylalanine over 21 residues. Just the 63-base CDR3 DNA is kept, in frame starting at base 1. The germline V gene gives CDR1 as SNHLY and CDR2 as FYNNEI. After being thawed and rested overnight, PBMC were stained with GMM-loaded CD1B tetramer, a Live/Dead dye and anti-CD3, and were then sorted on a FACS Aria II. C32 glucose monomycolate purified from Rhodococcus equi was loaded onto CD1B tetramers. Before cryopreservation, the PBMC used for tetramer sorting had been depleted of CD14-expressing monocytes as part of a separate study. Around 100,000 tetramer-negative cells were sorted from each donor and analyzed alongside the tetramer-positive cells. GMM-loaded CD1B tetramers were used to sort antigen-specific T cells from several healthy South African adults. A note on this clone: Base-call qualities are not available, and no considerably larger clone is one nucleotide away.

The receptor chain draws on TRBV2 and TRBJ1-5, with 9 central nucleotides matching TRBD1. The origin of this receptor is an adult woman with latent tuberculosis. Sequenced input: CD1b-GMM tetramer-negative cells sorted from PBMCs. This sample's cell subset or site label indicates: T cells not binding CD1B-GMM tetramer, sorted from same donor. The CDR3 reads as follows: CASSPWTRGGTGNDGNQPQHF. The base sequence is TGTGCCAGCAGCCCCTGGACCCGGGGCGGGACAGGGAATGATGGCAATCAGCCCCAGCATTTT.